This is a list of T cell receptor beta chains from one sample in a study of blood T cell repertoires in COVID-19. Profiled with immunoSEQ multiplex PCR; TCRdb holds only in-frame clones, not every one. The sample lists approximately 100,000 clones, less than 85% occurring once. The sequencing sample was made of peripheral blood. These receptors were obtained from a man in his sixties or seventies with active or convalescent COVID-19. Each CDR3 is given with its conserved first and last residue. Each record gives: V gene, J gene, D gene, clone size, CDR3 DNA, CDR3 protein. D genes are given only for firm matches. Size is omitted from some rows. Given values are once, few, many or a class for expanded clones.

v_gene: TRBV6-2/TRBV6-3
j_gene: TRBJ1-2
d_gene: TRBD1
abundance: once
CDR3nt: TGTGCCAGCAGTTTGGACAGGGTAGAATTTAACTATGGCTACACCTTC
CDR3aa: CASSLDRVEFNYGYTF

v_gene: TRBV10-3
j_gene: TRBJ2-4
d_gene: NA
abundance: NA
CDR3nt: TGTGCCATCAGCGGTCAGGGGACAAACATTCAGTACTTC
CDR3aa: CAISGQGTNIQYF

v_gene: TRBV19
j_gene: TRBJ1-1
d_gene: NA
abundance: NA
CDR3nt: TGTGCCAGTAGTATAACCGGGTTGAACACTGAAGCTTTCTTT
CDR3aa: CASSITGLNTEAFF

v_gene: TRBV30
j_gene: TRBJ1-2
d_gene: NA
abundance: NA
CDR3nt: TGTGCCTCCGTCCGGGGAGAAAATGGCTACACCTTC
CDR3aa: CASVRGENGYTF

v_gene: TRBV5-4
j_gene: TRBJ1-2
d_gene: NA
abundance: NA
CDR3nt: TGTGCCAGCAGCTTGGAAGGGGGCTATGGCTACACCTTC
CDR3aa: CASSLEGGYGYTF

v_gene: TRBV3-1/TRBV3-2
j_gene: TRBJ1-1
d_gene: TRBD1
abundance: NA
CDR3nt: TGTGCCAGCAGGTTCGCAGGGGGCACTGAAGCTTTCTTT
CDR3aa: CASRFAGGTEAFF

v_gene: TRBV7-6
j_gene: TRBJ2-2
d_gene: TRBD2
abundance: once
CDR3nt: TGTGCCAGCAGGATCGGGAGGGCGAACACCGGGGAGCTGTTTTTT
CDR3aa: CASRIGRANTGELFF

v_gene: TRBV28
j_gene: TRBJ1-2
d_gene: TRBD1
abundance: few
CDR3nt: TGTGCCAGCACCATCGGACAGGGGGTCGATGGCTACACCTTC
CDR3aa: CASTIGQGVDGYTF

v_gene: TRBV5-1
j_gene: TRBJ2-5
d_gene: TRBD2
abundance: NA
CDR3nt: TGCGCCAGCAGCTTGACAGCGGGGGGTCCCCCAGAGACCCAGTACTTC
CDR3aa: CASSLTAGGPPETQYF

v_gene: TRBV10-3
j_gene: TRBJ2-2
d_gene: NA
abundance: NA
CDR3nt: TGTGCCATCAGTGAGGGACAGAACACCGGGGAGCTGTTTTTT
CDR3aa: CAISEGQNTGELFF

v_gene: TRBV7-3
j_gene: TRBJ2-2
d_gene: NA
abundance: NA
CDR3nt: TGTGCCAGCAGCTTGGGCAGGGCGACCACCGGGGAGCTGTTTTTT
CDR3aa: CASSLGRATTGELFF

v_gene: TRBV12-3/TRBV12-4
j_gene: TRBJ1-1
d_gene: NA
abundance: NA
CDR3nt: TGTGCCAGCAGCCCCGACAGGACCTCAGCTTTCTTT
CDR3aa: CASSPDRTSAFF

v_gene: TRBV6-5
j_gene: TRBJ2-2
d_gene: NA
abundance: many
CDR3nt: TGTGCCAGCCTTCACACCGGGGAGCTGTTTTTT
CDR3aa: CASLHTGELFF

v_gene: TRBV7-9
j_gene: TRBJ2-7
d_gene: TRBD2
abundance: NA
CDR3nt: TGTGCCAGCAGCTTACGGGGGGGTGACGAGCAGTACTTC
CDR3aa: CASSLRGGDEQYF

v_gene: TRBV2
j_gene: TRBJ2-7
d_gene: NA
abundance: few
CDR3nt: TGTGCCAGCAGCCTACGCCCCGAACAGCGGAACGAGCAGTACTTC
CDR3aa: CASSLRPEQRNEQYF

v_gene: TRBV5-4
j_gene: TRBJ1-1
d_gene: TRBD1
abundance: once
CDR3nt: TGTGCCAGCAGCTACCGAGACAGGGTGGCCACTGAAGCTTTCTTT
CDR3aa: CASSYRDRVATEAFF

v_gene: TRBV3-1/TRBV3-2
j_gene: TRBJ2-3
d_gene: TRBD2
abundance: once
CDR3nt: TGTGCCAGCAGCCAAGTTAGCGGGAGGACAGATACGCAGTATTTT
CDR3aa: CASSQVSGRTDTQYF

v_gene: TRBV5-6
j_gene: TRBJ1-6
d_gene: NA
abundance: NA
CDR3nt: TGTGCCAGCAGCTTGGTATCGGGGAACTCACCCCTCCACTTT
CDR3aa: CASSLVSGNSPLHF

v_gene: TRBV4-1
j_gene: TRBJ2-2
d_gene: TRBD1
abundance: NA
CDR3nt: TGCGCCAGCAGCCAGGACAGGGTGCCCGGGGAGCTGTTTTTT
CDR3aa: CASSQDRVPGELFF

v_gene: TRBV5-1
j_gene: TRBJ1-1
d_gene: NA
abundance: NA
CDR3nt: TGCGCCAGCAGCTTGTATTCTGGGGCAGGCAACATGAACACTGAAGCTTTCTTT
CDR3aa: CASSLYSGAGNMNTEAFF

v_gene: TRBV5-4
j_gene: TRBJ2-5
d_gene: TRBD2
abundance: NA
CDR3nt: TGTGCCAGCAGCTTGGGGGTAGCGGGCCTACAAGAGACCCAGTACTTC
CDR3aa: CASSLGVAGLQETQYF

v_gene: TRBV7-6
j_gene: TRBJ2-2
d_gene: NA
abundance: once
CDR3nt: TGTGCCAGCAGCCACCGGGACACAAACACCGGGGAGCTGTTTTTT
CDR3aa: CASSHRDTNTGELFF

v_gene: TRBV12-3/TRBV12-4
j_gene: TRBJ2-2
d_gene: NA
abundance: few
CDR3nt: TGTGCCAGCAGACAGGGTGGGGAGCTGTTTTTT
CDR3aa: CASRQGGELFF

v_gene: TRBV24-1
j_gene: TRBJ2-7
d_gene: NA
abundance: NA
CDR3nt: TGTGCCACCAGTGACCGTGACAGAGCCTACGAGCAGTACTTC
CDR3aa: CATSDRDRAYEQYF

v_gene: TRBV18
j_gene: TRBJ2-3
d_gene: NA
abundance: NA
CDR3nt: TGTGCCAGCTCACCTGGACTGGGGAACACAGATACGCAGTATTTT
CDR3aa: CASSPGLGNTDTQYF

v_gene: TRBV2
j_gene: TRBJ2-7
d_gene: TRBD2
abundance: NA
CDR3nt: TGTGCCAGCAGGGAGGGAGGGCCATCCTACGAGCAGTACTTC
CDR3aa: CASREGGPSYEQYF

v_gene: TRBV24-1
j_gene: TRBJ1-2
d_gene: NA
abundance: NA
CDR3nt: TGTGCCACCAGTGATTTGTTGGGGAGAGCTAACTATGGCTACACCTTC
CDR3aa: CATSDLLGRANYGYTF

v_gene: TRBV27
j_gene: TRBJ2-7
d_gene: TRBD2
abundance: NA
CDR3nt: TGTGCCAGCAGTCCCCTTCGTACTAGCGGGAGGAACGAGCAGTACTTC
CDR3aa: CASSPLRTSGRNEQYF

v_gene: TRBV28
j_gene: TRBJ2-1
d_gene: NA
abundance: few
CDR3nt: TGTGCCAGCGTCCGGGAAAATGAGCAGTTCTTC
CDR3aa: CASVRENEQFF

v_gene: TRBV9
j_gene: TRBJ2-3
d_gene: NA
abundance: NA
CDR3nt: TGTGCCAGCAGCGTGGCCCTTATCACAGATACGCAGTATTTT
CDR3aa: CASSVALITDTQYF

v_gene: TRBV6-5
j_gene: TRBJ1-1
d_gene: NA
abundance: NA
CDR3nt: TGTGCCAGCCACGTACAAATGAACACTGAAGCTTTCTTT
CDR3aa: CASHVQMNTEAFF

v_gene: TRBV2
j_gene: TRBJ2-3
d_gene: TRBD2
abundance: once
CDR3nt: TGTGCCAGCAGTGTCCCGGGACTAGCGGGGGGGAGGATGAGCACAGATACGCAGTATTTT
CDR3aa: CASSVPGLAGGRMSTDTQYF

v_gene: TRBV12-3/TRBV12-4
j_gene: TRBJ1-1
d_gene: TRBD1
abundance: few
CDR3nt: TGTGCCAGCAGTTTCGGACAGGGTAGAGCTTTCTTT
CDR3aa: CASSFGQGRAFF

v_gene: TRBV28
j_gene: TRBJ2-7
d_gene: NA
abundance: NA
CDR3nt: TGTGCCAGCCGCCAGTCCAGGGCACAGATGGAGCAGTACTTC
CDR3aa: CASRQSRAQMEQYF

v_gene: TRBV5-4
j_gene: TRBJ2-5
d_gene: TRBD1
abundance: NA
CDR3nt: TGTGCCAGCAGCTTGGGCAGGGGGCGTGAGACCCAGTACTTC
CDR3aa: CASSLGRGRETQYF

v_gene: TRBV5-4
j_gene: TRBJ2-3
d_gene: NA
abundance: NA
CDR3nt: TGTGCCAGCAGCTTGGATACTTCCTCTAGCACAGATACGCAGTATTTT
CDR3aa: CASSLDTSSSTDTQYF

v_gene: TRBV6-2/TRBV6-3
j_gene: TRBJ2-7
d_gene: TRBD1
abundance: once
CDR3nt: TGTGCCAGCAGTTACTCGAAGGACAGGGGTAGGGCCTACGAGCAGTACTTC
CDR3aa: CASSYSKDRGRAYEQYF

v_gene: TRBV3-1/TRBV3-2
j_gene: TRBJ1-2
d_gene: NA
abundance: NA
CDR3nt: TGTGCCAGCAGCCAGTTCCAGGGTAACTATGGCTACACCTTC
CDR3aa: CASSQFQGNYGYTF

v_gene: TRBV28
j_gene: TRBJ2-1
d_gene: NA
abundance: NA
CDR3nt: TGTGCCAGCAGTTTGAGTTATGAGCAGTTCTTC
CDR3aa: CASSLSYEQFF

v_gene: TRBV7-3
j_gene: TRBJ2-2
d_gene: TRBD1
abundance: NA
CDR3nt: TGTGCCAGCACCCCGACAGGGCTGGGCACCGGGGAGCTGTTTTTT
CDR3aa: CASTPTGLGTGELFF

v_gene: TRBV7-9
j_gene: TRBJ2-3
d_gene: TRBD1
abundance: once
CDR3nt: TGTGCCAGCAGCTTCGGACAGGCATCAGATACGCAGTATTTT
CDR3aa: CASSFGQASDTQYF

v_gene: TRBV12-5
j_gene: TRBJ2-7
d_gene: TRBD2
abundance: NA
CDR3nt: TGTGCTAGTGCTACGACTAGCGGGGCCTACGAGCAGTACTTC
CDR3aa: CASATTSGAYEQYF

v_gene: TRBV11-3
j_gene: TRBJ1-1
d_gene: NA
abundance: NA
CDR3nt: TGTGCCAGCAGCGCTCAGGGGCTGAACACTGAAGCTTTCTTT
CDR3aa: CASSAQGLNTEAFF

v_gene: TRBV11-3
j_gene: TRBJ2-3
d_gene: TRBD2
abundance: NA
CDR3nt: TGTGCCAGCAGCTTAGGGGGACTAGCGGATACGCAGTATTTT
CDR3aa: CASSLGGLADTQYF

v_gene: TRBV14
j_gene: TRBJ1-2
d_gene: NA
abundance: NA
CDR3nt: TGTGCCAGCAGCCTGAACAGCCTCTATGGCTACACCTTC
CDR3aa: CASSLNSLYGYTF

v_gene: TRBV9
j_gene: TRBJ2-5
d_gene: NA
abundance: NA
CDR3nt: TGTGCCAGCAGCGTAGGAGTCGGGATGGAGACCCAGTACTTC
CDR3aa: CASSVGVGMETQYF

v_gene: TRBV6-5
j_gene: TRBJ2-3
d_gene: NA
abundance: NA
CDR3nt: TGTGCCAGCAGTTATCAGGCTGAAGATACGCAGTATTTT
CDR3aa: CASSYQAEDTQYF

v_gene: TRBV5-1
j_gene: TRBJ1-4
d_gene: TRBD1
abundance: NA
CDR3nt: TGCGCCAGCAGCTTACCGACAGGGCCAAATGAAAAACTGTTTTTT
CDR3aa: CASSLPTGPNEKLFF

v_gene: TRBV2
j_gene: TRBJ1-1
d_gene: NA
abundance: NA
CDR3nt: TGTGCCAGCAATGCGAGGGCCACTGAAGCTTTCTTT
CDR3aa: CASNARATEAFF

v_gene: TRBV6-1
j_gene: TRBJ1-6
d_gene: NA
abundance: NA
CDR3nt: TGTGCCAGCAGTGAAGCGCTTCAGGCAGGGCCTTCACCCCTCCACTTT
CDR3aa: CASSEALQAGPSPLHF

v_gene: TRBV6-5
j_gene: TRBJ2-7
d_gene: NA
abundance: NA
CDR3nt: TGTGCCAGCAGTTACGGGGACAACTACGAGCAGTACTTC
CDR3aa: CASSYGDNYEQYF

v_gene: TRBV9
j_gene: TRBJ1-6
d_gene: TRBD1
abundance: NA
CDR3nt: TGTGCCAGCAGCGGACAGGGGAAATCACCCCTCCACTTT
CDR3aa: CASSGQGKSPLHF

v_gene: TRBV3-1/TRBV3-2
j_gene: TRBJ1-1
d_gene: NA
abundance: few
CDR3nt: TGTGCCAGCAGCCAGCAACGGGGGAACACTGAAGCTTTCTTT
CDR3aa: CASSQQRGNTEAFF

v_gene: TRBV28
j_gene: TRBJ1-3
d_gene: NA
abundance: NA
CDR3nt: TGTGCCAGCAGTTTTGGCAGGAGGTCGGGAAACACCATATATTTT
CDR3aa: CASSFGRRSGNTIYF